The source of this T cell receptor (beta chain) is a study of OX40 agonist ivuxolimab in advanced cancers. Deletions cut 11 bases from V and 3 bases from J, with 16 bases between. Germline CDR1 reads SNHLY; CDR2 reads FYNNEI. CDR3 length equals 13 residues. The repertoire was sequenced with immunoSEQ multiplex PCR; TCRdb's copy has only in-frame clones and lacks some. The sample lists roughly 81,000 clones, more than 70% occurring once. This rearrangement joins TRBV2 to TRBJ2-5, with a tentative D call TRBD1 (5 bases). The material was CD4+ or CD8+ T cells sorted from blood, obtained in a trial of the OX40 agonist ivuxolimab. The sequence derives from an adult with an advanced solid tumor such as melanoma, head and neck, liver or kidney cancer. The CDR3 region is CASGQAREETQYF. CDR3 DNA sequence: TGTGCCTCAGGGCAGGCAAGAGAAGAGACCCAGTACTTC.